This TCR beta chain was sequenced in a study of T cell responses to AZD1222 COVID-19 vaccine. Losses at the gene ends were 4 bases for V and 5 bases for J; bases not matched to a gene: 4. The CDR3 loop spans 13 amino acids. Germline CDR1 is SQVTM and CDR2 is ANQGSEA. As concerns this clone: Its antigen is as yet unknown.

This table comes from immunoSEQ multiplex PCR, and its TCRdb copy is limited to in-frame clones, with some not included. The sample shows around 100,000 clones, nearly 90% of them seen only once. Overall study findings and caveats: Regions 160-218 and 743-854 dominated among vaccine-associated CD4 TCRs spanning spike. Spike-specific TCR repertoires showed rising breadth and depth after two AZD1222 doses.

This chain uses TRBV29-1 with TRBJ1-1; 10 nucleotides match TRBD1. Sequenced here: peripheral blood, sampled on day 0 of AZD1222 vaccination. The sequence came from an adult in good health. In nucleotides, the CDR3 is TGCAGCGTTGCCCCGGGACAGGGGACTGAAGCTTTCTTT. Amino acid sequence: CSVAPGQGTEAFF.